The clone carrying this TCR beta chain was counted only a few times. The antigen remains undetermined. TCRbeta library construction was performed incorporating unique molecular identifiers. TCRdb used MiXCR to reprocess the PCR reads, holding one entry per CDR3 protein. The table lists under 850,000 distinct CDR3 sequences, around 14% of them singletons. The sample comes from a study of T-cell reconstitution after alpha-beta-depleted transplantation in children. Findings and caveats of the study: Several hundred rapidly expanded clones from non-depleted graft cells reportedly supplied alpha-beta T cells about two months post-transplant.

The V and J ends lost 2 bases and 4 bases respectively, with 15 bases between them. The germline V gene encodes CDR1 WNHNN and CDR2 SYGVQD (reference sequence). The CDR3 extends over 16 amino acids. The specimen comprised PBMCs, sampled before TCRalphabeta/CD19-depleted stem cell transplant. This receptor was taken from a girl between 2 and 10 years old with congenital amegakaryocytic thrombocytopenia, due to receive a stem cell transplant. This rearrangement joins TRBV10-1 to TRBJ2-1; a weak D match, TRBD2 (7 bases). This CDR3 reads CASSEPSGTIYNEQFF. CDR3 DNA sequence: TGCGCCAGCAGTGAGCCAAGCGGGACAATATACAATGAGCAGTTCTTC.